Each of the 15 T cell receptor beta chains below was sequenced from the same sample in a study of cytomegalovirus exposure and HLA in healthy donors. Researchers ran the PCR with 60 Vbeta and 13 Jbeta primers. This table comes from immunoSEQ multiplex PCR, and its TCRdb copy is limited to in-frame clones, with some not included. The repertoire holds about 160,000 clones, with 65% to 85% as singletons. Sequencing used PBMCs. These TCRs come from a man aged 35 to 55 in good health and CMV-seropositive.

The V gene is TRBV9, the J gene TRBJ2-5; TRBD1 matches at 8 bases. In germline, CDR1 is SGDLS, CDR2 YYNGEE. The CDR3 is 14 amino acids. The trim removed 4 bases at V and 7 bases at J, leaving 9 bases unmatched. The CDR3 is CASSPGQVVGTQYF. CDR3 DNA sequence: TGTGCCAGCAGCCCGGGACAGGTCGTAGGGACCCAGTACTTC.

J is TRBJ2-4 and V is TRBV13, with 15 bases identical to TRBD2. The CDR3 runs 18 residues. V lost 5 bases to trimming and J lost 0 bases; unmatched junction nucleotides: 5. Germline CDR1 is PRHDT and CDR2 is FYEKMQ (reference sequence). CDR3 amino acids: CASSPGTSGGLAKNIQYF. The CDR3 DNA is TGTGCCAGCAGCCCTGGGACTAGCGGGGGGTTAGCCAAAAACATTCAGTACTTC.

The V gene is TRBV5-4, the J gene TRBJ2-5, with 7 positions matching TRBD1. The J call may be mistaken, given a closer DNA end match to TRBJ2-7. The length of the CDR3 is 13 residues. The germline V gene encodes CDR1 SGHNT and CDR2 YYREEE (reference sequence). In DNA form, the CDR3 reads TGTGCCAGCAGCTTGCGACAGGGCTACGAGCAGTACTTC. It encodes CASSLRQGYEQYF.

The CDR3 nucleotides are TGTGCCAGCAGCCCCCTAGGCGGCGGGGAGCTGTTTTTT. This gives the protein CASSPLGGGELFF. J is TRBJ2-2 and V is TRBV7-3; D is ambiguous. With 5 bases removed from V and 7 bases from J, the gap between germline ends came to 11 bases. CDR1 SGHTA and CDR2 FQGTGA come from the germline V gene. The CDR3 length is 13 residues.

This CDR3 is CSVESSYEQYF. CDR3 bases: TGCAGCGTTGAATCGTCCTACGAGCAGTACTTC. The J gene is TRBJ2-7, the V gene TRBV29-1; D remains unclear. The length of the CDR3 is 11 residues. CDR1 is SQVTM and CDR2 is ANQGSEA in the germline V gene. V lost 2 bases to trimming and J lost 1 base, with 3 bases between them.

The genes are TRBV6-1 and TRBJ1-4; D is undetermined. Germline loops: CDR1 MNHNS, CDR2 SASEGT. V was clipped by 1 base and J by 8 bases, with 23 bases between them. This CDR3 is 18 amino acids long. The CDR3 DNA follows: TGTGCCAGCAGTGAAGTATTAATATATCTCACACAGTACGAAAAACTGTTTTTT. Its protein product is CASSEVLIYLTQYEKLFF.

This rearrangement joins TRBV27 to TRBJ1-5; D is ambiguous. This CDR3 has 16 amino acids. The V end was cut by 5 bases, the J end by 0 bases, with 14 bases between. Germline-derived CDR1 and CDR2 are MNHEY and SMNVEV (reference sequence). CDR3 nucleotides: TGTGCCAGCAGTCCCCTCGCCGGGGATAGCAATCAGCCCCAGCATTTT. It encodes CASSPLAGDSNQPQHF.

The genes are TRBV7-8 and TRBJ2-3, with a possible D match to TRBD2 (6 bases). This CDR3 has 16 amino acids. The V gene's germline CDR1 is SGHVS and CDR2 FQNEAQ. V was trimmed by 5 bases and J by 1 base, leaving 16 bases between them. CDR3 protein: CASSPKLASGTDTQYF. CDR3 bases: TGTGCCAGCAGCCCTAAGCTAGCGTCGGGCACAGATACGCAGTATTTT.

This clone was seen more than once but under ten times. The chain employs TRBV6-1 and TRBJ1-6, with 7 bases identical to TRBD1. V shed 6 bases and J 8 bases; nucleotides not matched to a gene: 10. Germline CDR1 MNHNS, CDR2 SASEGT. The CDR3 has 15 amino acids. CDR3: CASRAGTAPDSPLHF. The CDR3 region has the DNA TGTGCCAGCAGAGCCGGGACAGCTCCGGATTCACCCCTCCACTTT.

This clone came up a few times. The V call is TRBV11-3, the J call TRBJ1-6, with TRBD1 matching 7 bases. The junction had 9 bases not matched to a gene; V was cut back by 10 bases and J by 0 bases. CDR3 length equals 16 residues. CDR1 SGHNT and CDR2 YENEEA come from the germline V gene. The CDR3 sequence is CATLGWDSSYNSPLHF. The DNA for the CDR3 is TGTGCCACGCTCGGCTGGGACAGCTCCTATAATTCACCCCTCCACTTT.

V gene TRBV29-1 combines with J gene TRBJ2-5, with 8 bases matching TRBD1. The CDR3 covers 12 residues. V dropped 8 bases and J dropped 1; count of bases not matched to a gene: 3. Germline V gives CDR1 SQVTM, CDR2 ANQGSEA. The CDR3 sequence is CSYGQGQETQYF. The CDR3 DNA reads TGCAGCTACGGACAGGGCCAAGAGACCCAGTACTTC. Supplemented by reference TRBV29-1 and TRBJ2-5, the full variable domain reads SAVISQKPSRDICQRGTSLTIQCQVDSQVTMMFWYRQQPGQSLTLIATANQGSEATYESGFVIDKFPISRPNLTFSTLTVSNMSPEDSSIYLCSYGQGQETQYFGPGTRLLVL.

The DNA for the CDR3 is TGTGCCAGCAGCTTCAGACCAGGCACGGGGGAGCTGTTTTTT. This encodes CASSFRPGTGELFF. V usage is TRBV7-3 and J usage is TRBJ2-2; no firm D call. The CDR3 runs 14 residues. V shed 3 bases and J shed 8 bases, with 13 bases lying between them. The germline gives CDR1 SGHTA, CDR2 FQGTGA.

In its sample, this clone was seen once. Here the CDR3 reads CASSADRGHAEAFF. CDR3 in DNA: TGTGCCAGCAGCGCGGACAGGGGGCACGCTGAAGCTTTCTTT. The chain recombines TRBV11-2 with TRBJ1-1, with 11 bases lining up with TRBD1. CDR1 is SGHAT, CDR2 FQNNGV, per germline. The CDR3 extends over 14 amino acids. With 5 bases clipped from V and 6 bases from J, the junction kept 5 bases outside the gene matches.

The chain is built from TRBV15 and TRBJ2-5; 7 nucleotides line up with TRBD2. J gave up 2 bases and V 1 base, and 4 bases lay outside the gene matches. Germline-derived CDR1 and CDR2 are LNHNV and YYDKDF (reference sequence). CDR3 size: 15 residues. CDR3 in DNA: TGTGCCACCAGCAGAGCCCCAGCGGGACAAGAGACCCAGTACTTC. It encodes CATSRAPAGQETQYF.

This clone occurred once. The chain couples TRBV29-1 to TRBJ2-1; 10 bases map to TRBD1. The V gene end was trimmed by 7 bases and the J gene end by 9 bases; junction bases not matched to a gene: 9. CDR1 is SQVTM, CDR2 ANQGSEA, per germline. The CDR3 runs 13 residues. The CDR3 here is CSARDRGWGEQFF. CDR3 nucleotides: TGCAGCGCCCGGGACAGGGGTTGGGGTGAGCAGTTCTTC.